These 26 T cell receptor beta chains share one sample of origin, sequenced in a study of blood T cells in healthy people across ages. The use of a sample-barcoded 5' primer and a J-beta primer mix characterized a second PCR of about 6 to 11 cycles. One entry per CDR3 protein results from TCRdb running MiXCR on the 5' RACE reads. This sample has some 1 million distinct CDR3 sequences; 40% to 55% occur once, and the top ten carry approximately 19%. The specimen sequenced was blood. The source is a woman aged 55-70 years in good health.

J is TRBJ2-6 and V is TRBV20-1, with 10 positions matching TRBD2. Trimming cost V 2 bases and J 7 bases; bases outside gene matches: 8. The CDR3 is made up of 16 amino acids. Per germline, CDR1 DFQATT and CDR2 SNEGSKA (reference sequence). This CDR3 reads CSARITSGAGANVLTF. In DNA, the CDR3 is TGCAGTGCTAGAATTACTAGCGGGGCCGGAGCCAACGTCCTGACTTTC.

The rearrangement uses TRBV5-1 and TRBJ1-1; perhaps TRBD1 as D (5 bases). The CDR3 spans 15 residues. From germline, CDR1 is SGHRS and CDR2 YFSETQ. Trimming took off 1 base at V and 4 bases at J, with 14 bases between the two ends. The CDR3 nucleotides are TGCGCCAGCAGCTTGATCGGACAAGGAGTCACTGAAGCTTTCTTT. This translates into CASSLIGQGVTEAFF. Based on the CDR3 plus reference TRBV5-1 and TRBJ1-1, the full variable domain is KAGVTQTPRYLIKTRGQQVTLSCSPISGHRSVSWYQQTPGQGLQFLFEYFSETQRNKGNFPGRFSGRQFSNSRSEMNVSTLELGDSALYLCASSLIGQGVTEAFFGQGTRLTVV.

This sequence joins TRBV6-5 and TRBJ2-4; 7 positions match TRBD2. Germline V lookup: CDR1 MNHEY, CDR2 SVGAGI. V was clipped by 4 bases and J by 8 bases; unmatched bases: 11. The CDR3 is 15 amino acids. The CDR3 sequence: CASSWAGREHDIQYF. The CDR3 DNA sequence: TGTGCCAGCAGTTGGGCGGGGCGGGAGCACGACATTCAGTACTTC.

This clonotype turned up a few times. V and J are TRBV11-1 and TRBJ2-7; D is perhaps TRBD2 (6 bases). V was trimmed by 1 base and J by 3 bases, leaving 13 bases between them. Germline CDR1 and CDR2: SGHAT and FQDESV (reference sequence). This CDR3 is built from 15 residues. CDR3 protein: CASSLEGGTVYEQYF. The CDR3 coding sequence is TGTGCCAGCAGCTTAGAGGGCGGGACTGTCTACGAGCAGTACTTC.

This chain joins TRBV20-1 and TRBJ2-3; 8 nucleotides agree with TRBD2. The ends lost 4 bases at V and 0 bases at J; junction bases unmatched: 3. CDR1 and CDR2 from the germline V gene are DFQATT and SNEGSKA (reference sequence). The CDR3 consists of 14 residues. DNA of the CDR3: TGCAGTGCTACAATAGCGGGAAGCACAGATACGCAGTATTTT. As protein: CSATIAGSTDTQYF.

The V call is TRBV9, the J call TRBJ2-1, with D possibly TRBD2 on 6 matching bases. V lost 3 bases, J lost 9 bases, and 16 bases lay in between. Germline V gene data show CDR1 as SGDLS and CDR2 as YYNGEE. This CDR3 contains 14 residues. CDR3 bases: TGTGCCAGCAGCGCGGAGGGCCGGTTTAGTGAGCAGTTCTTC. This translates into CASSAEGRFSEQFF.

The rearrangement uses TRBV15 and TRBJ2-7, with D perhaps matching TRBD1 (5 bases). Between the trimmed V and J ends, which lost 5 bases and 0 bases, there was a span of 11 bases. The CDR3 runs to 14 residues. The germline V gene encodes CDR1 LNHNV and CDR2 YYDKDF (reference sequence). The CDR3 coding sequence is TGTGCCACCAGCCCGGACACCCCCTCCTACGAGCAGTACTTC. Translation gives CATSPDTPSYEQYF.

This rearrangement joins TRBV12-3 or TRBV12-4 to TRBJ2-7; 7 nucleotides line up with TRBD1. The CDR3 sequence is 15 residues long. Trimming took 6 bases from V and 1 from J; bases not matched to a gene: 9. The CDR3 nucleotides are TGTGCCAGCAGCCGGGACAGTCTGCCATCCTACGAGCAGTACTTC. It translates to CASSRDSLPSYEQYF.

The sample holds a few counts of this clonotype. The genes are TRBV7-3 and TRBJ1-2; 7 bases fit TRBD1. Germline V gene data show CDR1 as SGHTA and CDR2 as FQGTGA. CDR3 length: 13 residues. V lost 1 base, J lost 4 bases, and 0 bases stayed unmatched. The CDR3 spells CASSLRDSYGYTF. CDR3 DNA sequence: TGTGCCAGCAGCTTAAGGGACAGCTATGGCTACACCTTC. The full variable domain, in which reference TRBV7-3 and TRBJ1-2 provide the parts outside the CDR3, is GAGVSQTPSNKVTEKGKYVELRCDPISGHTALYWYRQSLGQGPEFLIYFQGTGAADDSGLPNDRFFAVRPEGSVSTLKIQRTERGDSAVYLCASSLRDSYGYTFGSGTRLTVV.

The CDR3: CASSPTMGPKNIQYF. The CDR3 DNA follows: TGTGCCAGCAGCCCCACGATGGGGCCCAAAAACATTCAGTACTTC. J is TRBJ2-4 and V is TRBV7-9, with D perhaps matching TRBD1 (5 bases). The CDR3 consists of 15 residues. With 5 bases removed from V and 2 bases from J, the gap between germline ends came to 13 bases. The V gene's germline CDR1 is SEHNR and CDR2 FQNEAQ (reference sequence).

The CDR3 DNA is TGTGCCAGCTCACCAACTAGCGGGGCCCGGGAGACCCAGTACTTC. Its translation is CASSPTSGARETQYF. The rearrangement links TRBV18 to TRBJ2-5; 10 bases agree with TRBD2. V was pared by 2 bases and J by 5 bases, with 5 bases of the junction left unmatched. Germline lookup yields CDR1 KGHSH and CDR2 LQKENI. The CDR3 runs 15 residues. Drawing the rest from reference TRBV18 and TRBJ2-5, the complete variable domain is NAGVMQNPRHLVRRRGQEARLRCSPMKGHSHVYWYRQLPEEGLKFMVYLQKENIIDESGMPKERFSAEFPKEGPSILRIQQVVRGDSAAYFCASSPTSGARETQYFGPGTRLLVL.

In DNA form, the CDR3 reads TGTGCCACCGGCCCGAACAACCTTCCGAATAGCAATCAGCCCCAGCATTTT. It encodes CATGPNNLPNSNQPQHF. This sequence joins TRBV27 and TRBJ1-5; D not resolved. Trimming took 10 bases from V and 0 from J, leaving 22 bases between them. The CDR3 contains 17 residues. In germline, CDR1 is MNHEY, CDR2 SMNVEV (reference sequence).

This clonotype has more than one count but fewer than ten. The chain employs TRBV20-1 and TRBJ2-7; 12 bases map to TRBD2. The CDR3 contains 18 residues. V shed 0 bases and J 3 bases; nucleotides not matched to a gene: 12. Germline V gene data show CDR1 as DFQATT and CDR2 as SNEGSKA (reference sequence). CDR3: CSARDLQKLAGGGYEQYF. CDR3 in DNA: TGCAGTGCTAGAGATCTTCAAAAACTAGCGGGAGGCGGCTACGAGCAGTACTTC.

This clonotype was counted at least ten times. The chain couples TRBV4-2 to TRBJ2-7; TRBD1 aligns across 8 bases. The germline V gene encodes CDR1 LGHNA and CDR2 YNFKEQ. The CDR3 spans 16 residues. J gave up 2 bases and V 0 bases, and 6 bases lay outside the gene matches. In nucleotides, the CDR3 is TGTGCCAGCAGCCAAGAATGGCAGGGGGCGACCTACGAGCAGTACTTC. This translates into CASSQEWQGATYEQYF.

This chain connects TRBV28 to TRBJ1-6, with a possible D match to TRBD1 (5 bases). The ends were cut back, 8 bases at V and 6 bases at J, with 17 bases in the middle. The CDR3 spans 15 residues. Germline values: CDR1 MDHEN, CDR2 SYDVKM. The CDR3 nucleotides are TGTGCCAGCCTGTTGGTAGGGCAGGGTAATTCACCCCTCCACTTT. Protein sequence: CASLLVGQGNSPLHF.

In this sample, this clonotype turned up once. Given a much more abundant clone one base away, this may be a read error. The chain recombines TRBV3-1 with TRBJ1-2; D remains unclear. From germline, CDR1 is LGHDT and CDR2 YNNKEL (reference sequence). This CDR3 contains 13 residues. In DNA form, the CDR3 reads TGTGCCAGCATCCAAGATGTGGGTGGTGGCTACACCTTC. This encodes CASIQDVGGGYTF. Full variable domain (rest looked up from reference TRBV3-1 and TRBJ1-2): DTAVSQTPKYLVTQMGNDKSIKCEQNLGHDTMYWYKQDSKKFLKIMFSYNNKELIINETVPNRFSPKSPDKAHLNLHINSLELGDSAVYFCASIQDVGGGYTFGSGTRLTVV.

This clonotype was counted at least ten times. The V and J genes are TRBV29-1 and TRBJ1-2, with D hard to call. The ends were cut back, 6 bases at V and 4 bases at J, with 9 bases in the middle. Germline V CDR1 and CDR2: SQVTM, ANQGSEA. CDR3 length: 11 amino acids. The CDR3 nucleotides are TGCAGCGTCGAACTATCCTATGGCTACACCTTC. This sequence encodes CSVELSYGYTF.

V usage is TRBV20-1 and J usage is TRBJ2-4, with 8 nucleotides matching TRBD2. The J call is doubtful: the DNA matches TRBJ2-7 better. Germline CDR1 reads DFQATT; CDR2 reads SNEGSKA (reference sequence). CDR3 length: 14 residues. The CDR3 reads CSASQIAGTYEQYF. DNA of the CDR3: TGCAGTGCTAGCCAAATAGCGGGGACCTACGAGCAGTACTTC.

The chain carries TRBV28 and TRBJ1-2, with D uncertain. The CDR3 spans 15 residues. Trimming stripped 2 bases from V and 4 bases from J, with 14 bases between. Germline CDR1 MDHEN, CDR2 SYDVKM. CDR3 bases: TGTGCCAGCAGTTTACTGCTGACGGGGATCTATGGCTACACCTTC. It translates to CASSLLLTGIYGYTF.

This clonotype was recorded at least ten times. The chain employs TRBV25-1 and TRBJ1-2; TRBD1 aligns across 12 bases. This CDR3 has 15 amino acids. Germline-derived CDR1 and CDR2 are MGHDK and SYGVNS. Unmatched junction bases numbered 6, after V lost 5 bases and J lost 5 bases. The CDR3 coding sequence is TGTGCCAGCAGTCCCCTGGGACAGGGGGCTTATGGCTACACCTTC. This translates into CASSPLGQGAYGYTF.

This clonotype appeared a single time. This chain joins TRBV15 and TRBJ2-5; 12 bases agree with TRBD1. The germline V gene has CDR1 LNHNV and CDR2 YYDKDF (reference sequence). The CDR3 has 16 residues. The V gene end was trimmed by 3 bases and the J gene end by 5 bases; junction bases not matched to a gene: 7. The CDR3 is CATSRGQGAFKETQYF. The CDR3 DNA sequence: TGTGCCACCAGCAGGGGACAGGGGGCTTTTAAGGAGACCCAGTACTTC.

In its sample, this clonotype was seen a few times. The CDR3 DNA reads TGTGCCAGCAGCTTAGAACTTTCTCTAACAGATACGCAGTATTTT. Amino acids: CASSLELSLTDTQYF. J is TRBJ2-3 and V is TRBV11-2; D not certain. The CDR3 is made up of 15 amino acids. Germline V gives CDR1 SGHAT, CDR2 FQNNGV. The V and J ends lost 0 bases and 3 bases respectively, with 10 bases between them.

Notes on this clonotype: Compared with germline, one end of the junction differs, possibly owing to a read error. J is TRBJ2-1 and V is TRBV7-2, with 9 bases fitting TRBD2. From germline, CDR1 is SGHTA and CDR2 FQGNSA. The CDR3 has 15 residues. The CDR3 loop is CAGSLGTSSYNEQIF. The DNA for the CDR3 is TGTGCCGGCAGCTTAGGGACTAGCTCCTACAATGAGCAGATCTTC. The complete variable domain, with remaining parts taken from reference TRBV7-2 and TRBJ2-1, reads GAGVSQSPSNKVTEKGKDVELRCDPISGHTALYWYRQSLGQGLEFLIYFQGNSAPDKSGLPSDRFSAERTGGSVSTLTIQRTQQEDSAVYLCAGSLGTSSYNEQIFGPGTRLTVL.

This chain links TRBV4-1 with TRBJ1-5; 8 bases are a match to TRBD1. CDR1 is MGHRA, CDR2 YSYEKL, per germline. V was pared by 3 bases and J by 8 bases, with 9 bases of the junction left unmatched. The CDR3 is made up of 15 amino acids. In DNA form, the CDR3 reads TGCGCCAGCAGCCACCAGGACAGGGAGGGTGAGCCCCAGCATTTT. Its translation: CASSHQDREGEPQHF.

Only a few counts were recorded for this clonotype. This chain links TRBV7-3 with TRBJ2-3; D is unresolved. Trimming removed 2 bases at V and 4 bases at J, with 13 bases between. The CDR3 has 15 residues. Germline V lookup: CDR1 SGHTA, CDR2 FQGTGA. CDR3 nucleotides: TGTGCCAGCAGCTTAGCTGCCCGAAAGGCAGATACGCAGTATTTT. It specifies CASSLAARKADTQYF.

The rearrangement links TRBV28 to TRBJ2-7; 7 positions match TRBD1. The CDR3 covers 13 residues. Trimming removed 7 bases from V and 5 bases from J; junction bases left unmatched: 8. Germline CDR1 and CDR2: MDHEN and SYDVKM. The CDR3 DNA is TGTGCCAGCAATGAAGGGGGCTTCAACGAGCAGTACTTC. Protein: CASNEGGFNEQYF.